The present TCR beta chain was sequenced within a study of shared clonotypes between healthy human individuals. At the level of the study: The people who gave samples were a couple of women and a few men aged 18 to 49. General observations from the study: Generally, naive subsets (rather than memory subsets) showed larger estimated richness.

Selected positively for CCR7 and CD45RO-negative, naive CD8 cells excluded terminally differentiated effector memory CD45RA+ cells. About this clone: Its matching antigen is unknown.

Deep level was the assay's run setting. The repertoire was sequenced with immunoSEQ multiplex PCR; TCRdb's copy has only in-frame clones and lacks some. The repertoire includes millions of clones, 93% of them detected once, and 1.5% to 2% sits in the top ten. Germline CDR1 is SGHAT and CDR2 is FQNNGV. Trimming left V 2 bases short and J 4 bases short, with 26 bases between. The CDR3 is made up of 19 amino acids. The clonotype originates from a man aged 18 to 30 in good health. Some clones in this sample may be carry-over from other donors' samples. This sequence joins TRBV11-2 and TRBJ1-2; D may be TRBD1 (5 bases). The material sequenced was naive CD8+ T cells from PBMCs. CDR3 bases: TGTGCCAGCAGCTTATATCTAGTATTTCCGATTGGGACCCTCTATGGCTACACCTTC. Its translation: CASSLYLVFPIGTLYGYTF.